This T cell receptor (beta chain) was identified during a study of cytotoxic CD8 clonotypes in ibrutinib-treated CLL. Only in-frame clones appear in the TCRdb table, and some are missing; sequencing was by immunoSEQ multiplex PCR. Of around 91,000 clones listed, more than 70% were seen once; the top ten hold around 5.4%. This CDR3 has 15 residues. CDR1 and CDR2 from the germline V gene are KGHSH and LQKENI. The ends lost 5 bases at V and 4 bases at J; junction bases unmatched: 7. The clonotype was recovered from a human donor with chronic lymphocytic leukemia. The V and J genes are TRBV18 and TRBJ2-3; 9 bases agree with TRBD1. The source was PBMCs, collected before ibrutinib treatment. CDR3 nucleotides: TGTGCCAGCTCAGCAGCCGGGACAGGGTCAGATACGCAGTATTTT. It is translated as CASSAAGTGSDTQYF.